These 27 T cell receptor beta chains share one sample of origin, sequenced in a study of shared clonotypes between healthy human individuals. Generated by immunoSEQ multiplex PCR, the TCRdb table keeps only in-frame clones and is missing some. The sample yields more than 2,000,000 clones, roughly nine tenths seen once. Sequencing was carried out using naive CD4+ T cells sorted from blood. Subset given: CD45RA+ positively selected. The receptors here all came from a young man in good health.

This clone was found once. The genes are TRBV10-3 and TRBJ2-2; 9 nucleotides match TRBD1. With 10 bases clipped from V and 6 bases from J, the junction kept 9 bases outside the gene matches. Germline CDR1 and CDR2: ENHRY and SYGVKD. This CDR3 spans 14 amino acids. Here the CDR3 reads CATRGDREAGELFF. In DNA, the CDR3 is TGTGCCACCAGGGGGGACAGGGAGGCCGGGGAGCTGTTTTTT.

V and J are TRBV5-1 and TRBJ2-7; D tentatively reads TRBD1 or TRBD2 (5 bases each). Germline V gene sequence: CDR1 SGHRS, CDR2 YFSETQ. V was shortened by 4 bases and J by 2 bases, with 16 bases between the two germline ends. This CDR3 spans 15 amino acids. CDR3 nucleotides: TGCGCCAGCAGCCTGGGACGGGCAACGACCTACGAGCAGTACTTC. Amino acids: CASSLGRATTYEQYF.

This chain uses TRBV9 with TRBJ2-6, with TRBD1 matching over 9 bases. The CDR3 is 15 amino acids. After removal of 5 bases from V and 2 bases from J, the junction contained 2 bases not matched to a gene. Germline lookup yields CDR1 SGDLS and CDR2 YYNGEE. This CDR3 reads CASSYRGPGANVLTF. In nucleotides, the CDR3 is TGTGCCAGCAGTTACAGGGGGCCTGGGGCCAACGTCCTGACTTTC.

The V and J genes are TRBV30 and TRBJ2-3; 8 nucleotides align to TRBD1. In germline, CDR1 is GTSNPN, CDR2 SVGIG (reference sequence). V shed 1 base and J 6 bases; nucleotides not matched to a gene: 9. The CDR3 length is 15 residues. CDR3 bases: TGTGCCTGGAGTGATTTGGGACAGGACTCGGATACGCAGTATTTT. This translates into CAWSDLGQDSDTQYF.

V gene TRBV5-1 combines with J gene TRBJ2-1, with 10 bases that match TRBD2. Trimming removed 6 bases from V and 8 bases from J; junction bases left unmatched: 20. The CDR3 totals 18 residues. Per germline, CDR1 SGHRS and CDR2 YFSETQ. The CDR3 sequence is CASNAVPSGGAGRDEQFF. The CDR3 DNA is TGCGCCAGCAATGCAGTACCGAGCGGGGGGGCCGGAAGAGATGAGCAGTTCTTC.

This clone was seen just once. The gene calls are TRBV19 and TRBJ1-3; D remains ambiguous. Germline-derived CDR1 and CDR2 are LNHDA and SQIVND (reference sequence). Deletions cut 5 bases from V and 11 bases from J, with 13 bases between. This CDR3 spans 12 amino acids. The CDR3 reads CASSQIGTSIYF. In nucleotides, the CDR3 is TGTGCCAGTAGTCAAATAGGAACTTCCATATATTTT.

The chain recombines TRBV19 with TRBJ1-5; D is perhaps TRBD1 (6 bases). The CDR3 covers 15 residues. V was shortened by 1 base and J by 3 bases, with 10 bases between the two germline ends. In germline, CDR1 is LNHDA, CDR2 SQIVND (reference sequence). CDR3 sequence: CASSIASGDNQPQHF. CDR3 in DNA: TGTGCCAGTAGTATAGCGTCAGGGGACAATCAGCCCCAGCATTTT.

This rearrangement joins TRBV7-2 to TRBJ2-1; TRBD2 might be the D (5 bases). This CDR3 comprises 14 residues. V was shortened by 6 bases and J by 4 bases, with 13 bases between the two germline ends. CDR1 is SGHTA and CDR2 is FQGNSA in the germline V gene. CDR3 protein: CASSSGMSYNEQFF. The CDR3 bases are TGTGCCAGCAGTTCGGGGATGAGTTACAATGAGCAGTTCTTC.

The chain uses TRBV6-5 and TRBJ1-1; no clear D. Trimming cost V 4 bases and J 5 bases, with 5 bases left between them. The CDR3 extends over 11 amino acids. CDR1 and CDR2 from the germline V gene are MNHEY and SVGAGI. In DNA form, the CDR3 reads TGTGCCAGCAGTTTTTGGACTGAAGCTTTCTTT. Its translation is CASSFWTEAFF.

This chain uses TRBV27 with TRBJ1-5; the D is unclear. With 3 bases removed from V and 2 bases from J, the gap between germline ends came to 8 bases. Germline loops: CDR1 MNHEY, CDR2 SMNVEV (reference sequence). This CDR3 is 14 amino acids long. The CDR3 is CASSFGEGNQPQHF. CDR3 nucleotides: TGTGCCAGCAGTTTCGGGGAGGGCAATCAGCCCCAGCATTTT.

This chain uses TRBV7-2 with TRBJ2-1, with unresolved D. Germline assignment: CDR1 SGHTA and CDR2 FQGNSA. V lost 4 bases, J lost 0 bases, and 10 bases lay in between. The CDR3 is made up of 15 amino acids. The CDR3, as DNA: TGTGCCAGCAGCTCCGGTAGGAGCTCCTACAATGAGCAGTTCTTC. As protein: CASSSGRSSYNEQFF. Filled out from reference TRBV7-2 and TRBJ2-1, the complete variable domain reads GAGVSQSPSNKVTEKGKDVELRCDPISGHTALYWYRQSLGQGLEFLIYFQGNSAPDKSGLPSDRFSAERTGGSVSTLTIQRTQQEDSAVYLCASSSGRSSYNEQFFGPGTRLTVL.

The rearrangement uses TRBV10-3 and TRBJ2-5; 12 bases match TRBD1. The J call is uncertain, as TRBJ2-7 better fits the DNA end. Germline lookup yields CDR1 ENHRY and CDR2 SYGVKD. The CDR3 totals 15 residues. This CDR3 is CAISPGTGGGYEQYF. For the CDR3, the DNA is TGTGCCATCAGTCCCGGGACAGGGGGCGGCTACGAGCAGTACTTC.

V is TRBV27 and J is TRBJ2-5; no clear D gene. CDR3 length: 18 residues. Germline CDR1 is MNHEY and CDR2 is SMNVEV (reference sequence). V dropped 5 bases and J dropped 7 bases, with 29 bases sitting between them. CDR3 in DNA: TGTGCCAGCAGTCCCTACTTACGTTCGATGGCCTTCGATTGGACCCAGTACTTC. Its protein is CASSPYLRSMAFDWTQYF.

The chain combines TRBV7-6 with TRBJ2-7, with 7 bases fitting TRBD2. CDR1 is SGHVS, CDR2 FNYEAQ, per germline. CDR3 size: 16 residues. The trim removed 1 base at V and 7 bases at J, leaving 13 bases unmatched. The CDR3 DNA sequence: TGTGCCAGCAGCTTAGGGGGCGGCGGGAGCCCTAGGGAGCAGTACTTC. Its translation: CASSLGGGGSPREQYF.

The chain has TRBV7-2 and TRBJ1-2, with D unresolved. The CDR3 has 15 amino acids. V was pared by 1 base and J by 7 bases, with 16 bases between. Germline V gene sequence: CDR1 SGHTA, CDR2 FQGNSA. The CDR3 reads CASSLEFDRGGGYTF. As DNA, the CDR3 is TGTGCCAGCAGCTTAGAATTTGACCGAGGCGGTGGCTACACCTTC.

V is TRBV12-5 and J is TRBJ2-7, with D possibly matching TRBD1 (6 bases). V was cut by 2 bases and J by 3 bases, with 11 bases left in between. The CDR3 length is 14 residues. CDR1 and CDR2 (germline): LGHNT, FRNRAP. The CDR3 region has the DNA TGTGCTAGTGGTTTGACGGGACAAAGCTACGAGCAGTACTTC. It is translated as CASGLTGQSYEQYF.

V gene TRBV11-3 combines with J gene TRBJ2-2; TRBD2 aligns across 12 bases. The CDR3 extends over 17 amino acids. V shed 1 base, J shed 5 bases, and the junction held 5 bases outside the gene matches. Germline lookup yields CDR1 SGHNT and CDR2 YENEEA. The CDR3 DNA is TGTGCCAGCAGCTTAGGAAGACTAGCGGGGGATACCGGGGAGCTGTTTTTT. Its translation: CASSLGRLAGDTGELFF.

The genes are TRBV11-2 and TRBJ2-5, with a weak D call TRBD2 (8 bases). V was trimmed by 7 bases and J by 5 bases, leaving 23 bases between them. This CDR3 has 16 residues. CDR1 is SGHAT and CDR2 is FQNNGV in the germline V gene. The CDR3 DNA sequence: TGTGCCAGCATCCCCTCGGGACAGCCGGGAGGGGAGACCCAGTACTTC. Its translation is CASIPSGQPGGETQYF.

The V gene is TRBV5-4, the J gene TRBJ1-2; unclear D gene. Between the trimmed V and J ends, which lost 5 bases and 3 bases, there was a span of 11 bases. This CDR3 has 13 residues. CDR1 SGHNT and CDR2 YYREEE come from the germline V gene (reference sequence). DNA of the CDR3: TGTGCCAGCAGAGATGACCGCTACTATGGCTACACCTTC. It translates to CASRDDRYYGYTF.

CDR3 region: CAISRAGSYEQYF. CDR3 nucleotides: TGTGCCATCAGCCGGGCGGGGAGCTACGAGCAGTACTTC. The chain employs TRBV10-3 and TRBJ2-7; the D gene is possibly TRBD2 (6 bases). V was cut by 6 bases and J by 3 bases, with 12 bases left in between. Germline V gene data show CDR1 as ENHRY and CDR2 as SYGVKD. This CDR3 spans 13 amino acids.

The genes are TRBV4-3 and TRBJ2-2, with 14 bases that match TRBD2. Germline V lookup: CDR1 LGHNA, CDR2 YSLEER. The CDR3 length is 19 residues. J was trimmed by 4 bases and V by 0 bases; bases with no gene match: 7. DNA for the CDR3: TGCGCCAGCAGCCAAGATCCGCTAGGGACTAGCGGGAGCACCGGGGAGCTGTTTTTT. Translated, it gives CASSQDPLGTSGSTGELFF.

This chain connects TRBV2 to TRBJ2-5; D call uncertain. The V end was cut by 1 base, the J end by 4 bases, with 13 bases between. Looked up from germline, CDR1 is SNHLY and CDR2 is FYNNEI. This CDR3 region has 15 residues. The CDR3 protein is CASSEGGVGRETQYF. The CDR3 nucleotides are TGTGCCAGCAGTGAAGGTGGGGTTGGGCGAGAGACCCAGTACTTC.

The genes are TRBV5-1 and TRBJ2-3; D might be TRBD2 (6 bases). Germline-derived CDR1 and CDR2 are SGHRS and YFSETQ. The V and J ends lost 5 bases and 2 bases respectively, with 12 bases between them. The CDR3 is 14 residues long. The CDR3, as DNA: TGCGCCAGCAGTCCGGTAGCGGTCACAGATACGCAGTATTTT. This codes for CASSPVAVTDTQYF. The full variable domain, its missing parts supplied by reference TRBV5-1 and TRBJ2-3, is KAGVTQTPRYLIKTRGQQVTLSCSPISGHRSVSWYQQTPGQGLQFLFEYFSETQRNKGNFPGRFSGRQFSNSRSEMNVSTLELGDSALYLCASSPVAVTDTQYFGPGTRLTVL.

V gene TRBV7-8 combines with J gene TRBJ1-1; 8 positions match TRBD1. J was trimmed by 1 base and V by 7 bases; bases with no gene match: 5. Germline-derived CDR1 and CDR2 are SGHVS and FQNEAQ. The CDR3 contains 14 residues. The CDR3 region is CASILDRENTEAFF. The DNA of the CDR3 is TGTGCCAGCATCTTGGACAGGGAGAACACTGAAGCTTTCTTT.

This sequence joins TRBV5-1 and TRBJ2-3; D perhaps matches TRBD1 (6 bases). This CDR3 is built from 14 residues. Trimming cost V 0 bases and J 7 bases, with 12 bases left between them. Looked up from germline, CDR1 is SGHRS and CDR2 is YFSETQ. CDR3 DNA sequence: TGCGCCAGCAGCTTGGCAGGGGATTTGAATACGCAGTATTTT. It yields the protein CASSLAGDLNTQYF.

This rearrangement joins TRBV30 to TRBJ1-1; no definite D call. Trimming pared 5 bases from V and 8 bases from J, leaving 18 bases between. Germline CDR1 and CDR2: GTSNPN and SVGIG (reference sequence). The CDR3 runs 13 residues. This CDR3 is CAWSPASPFEAFF. As DNA, the CDR3 is TGTGCCTGGTCCCCAGCGTCTCCCTTCGAAGCTTTCTTT.

The rearrangement links TRBV9 to TRBJ2-3; no clear D gene. V dropped 4 bases and J dropped 2 bases, with 11 bases sitting between them. The CDR3 spans 14 residues. Germline CDR1 SGDLS, CDR2 YYNGEE. The CDR3 spells CASSMGGPTDTQYF. The CDR3 bases are TGTGCCAGCAGCATGGGCGGACCCACAGATACGCAGTATTTT.